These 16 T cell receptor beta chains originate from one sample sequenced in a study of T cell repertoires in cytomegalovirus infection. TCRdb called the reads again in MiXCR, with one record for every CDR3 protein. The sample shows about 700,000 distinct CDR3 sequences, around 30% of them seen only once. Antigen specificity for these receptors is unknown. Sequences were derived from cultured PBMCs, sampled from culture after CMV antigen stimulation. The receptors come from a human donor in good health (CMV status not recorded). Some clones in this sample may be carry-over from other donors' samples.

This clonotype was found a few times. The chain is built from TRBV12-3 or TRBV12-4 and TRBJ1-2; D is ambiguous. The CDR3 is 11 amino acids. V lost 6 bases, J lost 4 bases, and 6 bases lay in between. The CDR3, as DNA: TGTGCCAGCAGCCGGTCCTATGGCTACACCTTC. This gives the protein CASSRSYGYTF.

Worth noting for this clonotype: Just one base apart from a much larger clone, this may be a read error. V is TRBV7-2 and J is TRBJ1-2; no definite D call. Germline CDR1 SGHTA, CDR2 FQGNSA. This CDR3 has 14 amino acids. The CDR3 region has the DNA TGTGCCTGCAGCTTAGGGTCGACGATCTATGGCTACACCTTC. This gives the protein CACSLGSTIYGYTF.

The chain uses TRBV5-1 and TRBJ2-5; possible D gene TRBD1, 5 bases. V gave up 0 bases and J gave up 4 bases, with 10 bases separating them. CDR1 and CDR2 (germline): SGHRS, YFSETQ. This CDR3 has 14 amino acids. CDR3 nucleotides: TGCGCCAGCAGCTTGGAATCTAGGGGAGAGACCCAGTACTTC. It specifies CASSLESRGETQYF.

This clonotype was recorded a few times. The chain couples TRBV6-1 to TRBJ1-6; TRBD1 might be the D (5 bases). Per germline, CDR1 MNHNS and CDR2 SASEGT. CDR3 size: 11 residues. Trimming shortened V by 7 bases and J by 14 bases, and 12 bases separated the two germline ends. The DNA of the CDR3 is TGTGCCAGCAACGGGGGTAAGGCCCTCCACTTT. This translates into CASNGGKALHF.

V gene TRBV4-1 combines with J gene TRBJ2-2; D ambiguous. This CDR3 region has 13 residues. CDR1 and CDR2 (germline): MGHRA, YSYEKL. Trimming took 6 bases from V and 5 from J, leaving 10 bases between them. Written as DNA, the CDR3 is TGCGCCAGCAGACCGTTGGCGACCGGGGAGCTGTTTTTT. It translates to CASRPLATGELFF.

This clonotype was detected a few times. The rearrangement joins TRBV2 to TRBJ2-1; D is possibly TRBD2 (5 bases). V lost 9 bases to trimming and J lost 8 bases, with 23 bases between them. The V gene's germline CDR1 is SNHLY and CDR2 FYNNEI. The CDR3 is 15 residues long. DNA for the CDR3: TGTGCCAGTCGTCTTACGGGAACTCCGATAGATGAGCAGTTCTTC. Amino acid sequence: CASRLTGTPIDEQFF.

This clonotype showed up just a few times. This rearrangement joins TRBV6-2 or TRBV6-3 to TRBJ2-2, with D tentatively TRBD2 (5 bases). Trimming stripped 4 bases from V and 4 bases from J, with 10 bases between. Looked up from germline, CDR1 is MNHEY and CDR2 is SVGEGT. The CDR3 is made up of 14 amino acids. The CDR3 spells CASSWSGVTGELFF. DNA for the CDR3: TGTGCCAGCAGTTGGAGCGGAGTCACCGGGGAGCTGTTTTTT.

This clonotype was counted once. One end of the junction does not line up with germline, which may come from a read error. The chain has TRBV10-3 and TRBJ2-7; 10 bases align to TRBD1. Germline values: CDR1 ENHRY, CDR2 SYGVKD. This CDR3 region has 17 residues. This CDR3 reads CAISVQFRDRGGYEQHF. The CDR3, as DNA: TGTGCCATCAGTGTGCAATTCCGGGACAGGGGCGGCTACGAGCAGCACTTC.

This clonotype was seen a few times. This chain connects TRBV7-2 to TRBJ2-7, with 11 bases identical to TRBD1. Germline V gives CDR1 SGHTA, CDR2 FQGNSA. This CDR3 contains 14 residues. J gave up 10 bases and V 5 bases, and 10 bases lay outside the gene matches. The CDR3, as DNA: TGTGCCAGCAGCCTCCTTGGGACAGGGGGTATACAGTACTTC. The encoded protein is CASSLLGTGGIQYF.

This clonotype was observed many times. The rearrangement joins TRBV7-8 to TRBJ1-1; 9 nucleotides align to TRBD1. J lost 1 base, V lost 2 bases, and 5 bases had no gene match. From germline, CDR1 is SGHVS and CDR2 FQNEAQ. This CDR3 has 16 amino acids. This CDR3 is CASSLKGGQGNTEAFF. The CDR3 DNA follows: TGTGCCAGCAGCTTAAAGGGGGGACAGGGGAACACTGAAGCTTTCTTT.

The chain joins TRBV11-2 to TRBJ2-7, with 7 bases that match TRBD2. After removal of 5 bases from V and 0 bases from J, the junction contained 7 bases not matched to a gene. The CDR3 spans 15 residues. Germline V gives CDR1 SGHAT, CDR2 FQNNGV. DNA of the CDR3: TGTGCCAGCAGCCAGACATCGGGGGGCTCCTACGAGCAGTACTTC. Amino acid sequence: CASSQTSGGSYEQYF. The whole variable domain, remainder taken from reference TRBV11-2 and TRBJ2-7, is EAGVAQSPRYKIIEKRQSVAFWCNPISGHATLYWYQQILGQGPKLLIQFQNNGVVDDSQLPKDRFSAERLKGVDSTLKIQPAKLEDSAVYLCASSQTSGGSYEQYFGPGTRLTVT.

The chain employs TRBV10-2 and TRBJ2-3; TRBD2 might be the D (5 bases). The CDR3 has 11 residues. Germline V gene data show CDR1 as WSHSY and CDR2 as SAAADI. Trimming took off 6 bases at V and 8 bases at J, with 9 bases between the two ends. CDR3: CASRDWATQYF. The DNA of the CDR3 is TGCGCCAGCAGGGACTGGGCTACGCAGTATTTT.

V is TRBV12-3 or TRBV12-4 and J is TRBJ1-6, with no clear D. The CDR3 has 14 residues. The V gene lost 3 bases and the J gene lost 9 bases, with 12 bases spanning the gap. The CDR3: CASSFSLWGSPLHF. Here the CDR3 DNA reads TGTGCCAGCAGTTTCAGTCTGTGGGGTTCACCCCTCCACTTT.

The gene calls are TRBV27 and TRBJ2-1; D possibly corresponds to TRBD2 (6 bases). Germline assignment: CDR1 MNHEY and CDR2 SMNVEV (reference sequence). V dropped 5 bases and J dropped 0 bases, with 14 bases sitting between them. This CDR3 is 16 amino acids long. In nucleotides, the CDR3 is TGTGCCAGCAGTCCTCTGGGACTCAACTCCTACAATGAGCAGTTCTTC. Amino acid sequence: CASSPLGLNSYNEQFF.

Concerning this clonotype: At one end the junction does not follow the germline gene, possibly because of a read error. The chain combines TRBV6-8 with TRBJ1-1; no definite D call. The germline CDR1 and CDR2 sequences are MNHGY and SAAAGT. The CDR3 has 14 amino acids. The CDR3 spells CAGSYLQSNIEAFF. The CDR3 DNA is TGTGCCGGCAGTTACCTCCAATCGAATATAGAAGCTTTCTTT.

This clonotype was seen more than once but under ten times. CDR3 region: CASSQDWTSVGINTDTQYF. The CDR3 DNA follows: TGTGCCAGCAGCCAAGATTGGACTAGTGTAGGGATAAACACAGATACGCAGTATTTT. V usage is TRBV4-2 and J usage is TRBJ2-3, with 7 bases fitting TRBD2. After removal of 0 bases from V and 2 bases from J, the junction contained 14 bases not matched to a gene. CDR1 and CDR2 (germline): LGHNA, YNFKEQ. This CDR3 spans 19 amino acids.